This T cell receptor beta chain was obtained from a study of cytomegalovirus exposure and HLA in healthy donors. PCR primers comprised 60 Vbeta and 13 Jbeta primers. Sequencing was performed with immunoSEQ multiplex PCR; in TCRdb, only in-frame clones are kept and a portion is missing. The data show about 130,000 clones, with 70% to 75% seen just once and around 2.1% held by the top ten. This CDR3 region has 13 residues. CDR1 MDHEN and CDR2 SYDVKM come from the germline V gene. The ends were cut back, 5 bases at V and 5 bases at J, with 12 bases in the middle. Sequencing input: PBMCs. The clonotype comes from a woman aged 35 to 49 in good health and CMV-seropositive. The chain joins TRBV28 to TRBJ1-1; D not resolved. CDR3 nucleotides: TGTGCCAGCAGTACACCTAGTAAAACTGAAGCTTTCTTT. Residues: CASSTPSKTEAFF.